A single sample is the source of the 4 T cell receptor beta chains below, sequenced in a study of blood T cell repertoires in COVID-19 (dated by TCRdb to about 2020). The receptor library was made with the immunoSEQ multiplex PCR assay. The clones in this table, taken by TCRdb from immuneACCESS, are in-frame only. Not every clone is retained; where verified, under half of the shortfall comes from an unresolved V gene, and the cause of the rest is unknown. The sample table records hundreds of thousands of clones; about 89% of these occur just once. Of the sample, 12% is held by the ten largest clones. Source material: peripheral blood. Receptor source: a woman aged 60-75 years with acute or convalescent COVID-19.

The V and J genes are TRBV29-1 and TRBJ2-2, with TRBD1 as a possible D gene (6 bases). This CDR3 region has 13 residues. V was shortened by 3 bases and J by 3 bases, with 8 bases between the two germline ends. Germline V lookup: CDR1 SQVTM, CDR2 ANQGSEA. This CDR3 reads CSVEQGYTGELFF. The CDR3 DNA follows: TGCAGCGTTGAGCAGGGGTACACCGGGGAGCTGTTTTTT.

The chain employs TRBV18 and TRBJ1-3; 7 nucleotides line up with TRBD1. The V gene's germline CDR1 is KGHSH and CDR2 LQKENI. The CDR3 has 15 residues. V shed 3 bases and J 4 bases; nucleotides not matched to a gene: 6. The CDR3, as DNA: TGTGCCAGCTCACCTACACAGGGGTCCGGAAACACCATATATTTT. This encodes CASSPTQGSGNTIYF.

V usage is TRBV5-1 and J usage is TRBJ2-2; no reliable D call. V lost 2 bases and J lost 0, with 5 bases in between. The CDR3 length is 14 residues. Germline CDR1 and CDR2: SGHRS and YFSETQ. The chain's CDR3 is CASSFTANTGELFF. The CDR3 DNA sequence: TGCGCCAGCAGCTTCACAGCGAACACCGGGGAGCTGTTTTTT.

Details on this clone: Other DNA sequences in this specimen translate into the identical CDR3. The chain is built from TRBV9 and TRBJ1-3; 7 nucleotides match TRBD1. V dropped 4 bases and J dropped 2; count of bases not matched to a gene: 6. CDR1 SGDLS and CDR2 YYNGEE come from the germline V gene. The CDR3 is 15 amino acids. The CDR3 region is CASSPGQGAGNTIYF. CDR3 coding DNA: TGTGCCAGCAGCCCCGGTCAGGGGGCTGGAAACACCATATATTTT. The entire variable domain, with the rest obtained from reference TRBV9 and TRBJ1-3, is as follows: DSGVTQTPKHLITATGQRVTLRCSPRSGDLSVYWYQQSLDQGLQFLIQYYNGEERAKGNILERFSAQQFPDLHSELNLSSLELGDSALYFCASSPGQGAGNTIYFGEGSWLTVV.